Described below is a single T cell receptor beta chain sequence and its context. Its antigen is not identified. The assay was immunoSEQ multiplex PCR, and TCRdb's table has in-frame clones only and misses some. The data hold 110,000 or so clones, with more than 65% observed a single time. The V segment lost 6 bases and the J segment 5 bases; nucleotides outside the gene matches: 8. Germline CDR1 reads MNHNY; CDR2 reads SVGAGI (reference sequence). The CDR3 length is 16 residues. This entry is derived from a study of shared clonotypes between healthy human individuals. Findings and limits, study-wide: Sampling was confined to blood; repertoires within tissues likely differ.

CD45RO+ cells plus CCR7-negative CD45RA+ TemRA cells formed CD8 memory. This chain connects TRBV6-6 to TRBJ2-2; 11 positions match TRBD1. Material: memory CD8+ T cells sorted from blood. Subset here: CD45RO+ cells pooled with CCR7-negative TemRA cells. The receptor was isolated from a woman younger than 45 in good health. CDR3 nucleotide sequence: TGTGCCAGCAGGGCCGGGACAGGGGGTGGGACCGGGGAGCTGTTTTTT. It translates to CASRAGTGGGTGELFF.